This TCR beta chain was captured in a study of T cell changes during pregnancy in multiple sclerosis (dated by TCRdb to about 2019). Background on the whole study: Changes in the T cell repertoire over the course of pregnancy were examined in this study in women with multiple sclerosis.

With respect to this clone: Its antigen target is currently unknown. No much larger clonotype is one base removed from it; base qualities were not supplied.

The CDR3 contains 14 residues, cysteine and phenylalanine counted. The sequence is cut down to CDR3 DNA, 42 bases in frame from base 1. V and J are truncated by 0 bases and 2 bases respectively, leaving an intervening sequence of 8 bases. Reading the germline V gene gives CDR1 SGHRS and CDR2 YFSETQ. Libraries were made using the immunoSEQ multiplex PCR assay. Drawn from immuneACCESS, this table holds only the in-frame rearrangements with V and J called that TCRdb kept. Clones are partly lost; checked studies trace under half to an unresolved V gene and leave the rest unexplained. The sample profile shows about 59,000 clones; roughly 93% of them were found once. Together, the top ten hold 1% to 1.5% of the sample.

The starting material was peripheral blood, obtained in the second trimester of pregnancy. The chain employs TRBV5-1 and TRBJ1-1; no D gene call is confident. The receptor comes from a female donor with multiple sclerosis, enrolled in a pregnancy study. For the CDR3, the sequence is CASSLEQLNTEAFF. The nucleotide sequence reads TGCGCCAGCAGCTTGGAACAGCTTAACACTGAAGCTTTCTTT.